Below, 8 T cell receptor beta chains from the same sample are listed, as sequenced in a study of cytomegalovirus exposure and HLA in healthy donors. PCR amplification relied on 60 Vbeta primers (plus 13 Jbeta primers). Libraries were prepared by immunoSEQ multiplex PCR; TCRdb keeps only in-frame clonotypes and omits some of them. Of 150,000 to 200,000 clones listed, 81% were seen once; the top ten hold about 1.7%. Sequencing used PBMCs. These receptors came from a man between 18 and 29 years old in good health and CMV-seronegative.

This chain uses TRBV2 with TRBJ1-1; 7 bases fit TRBD1. The ends lost 0 bases at V and 2 bases at J; junction bases unmatched: 6. The CDR3 covers 16 residues. Germline CDR1 reads SNHLY; CDR2 reads FYNNEI. CDR3 residues: CASSEAWTGSNTEAFF. CDR3 DNA: TGTGCCAGCAGTGAAGCTTGGACAGGATCAAACACTGAAGCTTTCTTT.

The rearrangement joins TRBV10-3 to TRBJ2-1, with a tentative D call TRBD1 (6 bases). V lost 2 bases to trimming and J lost 6 bases, with 14 bases between them. The germline CDR1 and CDR2 sequences are ENHRY and SYGVKD. This CDR3 contains 15 residues. DNA for the CDR3: TGTGCCATCAGTGAGCCTCAGGGGCACCTCAATGAGCAGTTCTTC. Translated, it gives CAISEPQGHLNEQFF.

Regarding this clone: This is likely a read error, given that the CDR3 carries no conserved phenylalanine or tryptophan at its end. No DNA is shown, since the ends of the CDR3 on it are uncertain; the CDR3 is the one TCRdb lists. The rearrangement uses TRBV9 and TRBJ2-4; TRBD2, the D gene given by the table, was not confirmed from the DNA. Germline V gene data show CDR1 as SGDLS and CDR2 as YYNGEE. The CDR3 numbers 8 amino acids, ends counted. The CDR3 reads CASNGSRL.

V is TRBV28 and J is TRBJ2-6, with 10 bases that match TRBD2. The length of the CDR3 is 18 residues. V was clipped by 5 bases and J by 3 bases; unmatched bases: 10. CDR1 is MDHEN, CDR2 SYDVKM, per germline. CDR3 region: CASSLGPSGRGGANVLTF. In nucleotides, the CDR3 is TGTGCCAGCAGTCTGGGGCCTAGCGGGAGAGGTGGGGCCAACGTCCTGACTTTC.

This rearrangement joins TRBV5-1 to TRBJ1-5, with D possibly being TRBD1 (5 bases). Germline CDR1 is SGHRS and CDR2 is YFSETQ. CDR3 length: 15 amino acids. The ends were cut back, 4 bases at V and 0 bases at J, with 11 bases in the middle. The CDR3 loop reads CASSQTGDSNQPQHF. CDR3 in DNA: TGCGCCAGCAGCCAAACAGGAGATAGCAATCAGCCCCAGCATTTT.

J is TRBJ1-6 and V is TRBV5-6, with D possibly being TRBD1 (6 bases). Germline CDR1 and CDR2: SGHDT and YYEEEE. The CDR3 consists of 16 residues. V gave up 3 bases and J gave up 4 bases, with 14 bases separating them. CDR3 amino acids: CASSSNRDNYNSPLHF. DNA of the CDR3: TGTGCCAGCAGCTCAAACCGGGACAATTATAATTCACCCCTCCACTTT.

The V call is TRBV29-1, the J call TRBJ2-3; 16 bases are shared with TRBD2. CDR3 size: 17 residues. From germline, CDR1 is SQVTM and CDR2 ANQGSEA. V gave up 0 bases and J gave up 8 bases; unmatched junction bases: 8. CDR3 in amino acids: CSVEDRGLAGGSGTQYF. DNA for the CDR3: TGCAGCGTTGAAGATCGGGGACTAGCGGGAGGGTCCGGTACGCAGTATTTT.

The chain carries TRBV5-4 and TRBJ1-5; 9 bases fit TRBD1. The CDR3 spans 15 residues. V trimming: 3 bases; J trimming: 7 bases; junction bases outside the gene matches: 8. CDR1 SGHNT and CDR2 YYREEE come from the germline V gene (reference sequence). CDR3 protein: CASSSGTGREQPQHF. CDR3 sequence (DNA): TGTGCCAGCAGCTCGGGGACAGGGAGAGAACAGCCCCAGCATTTT.